This T cell receptor beta chain originates from a study of vaccination and CD4 T cells after COVID-19. Turning to the study itself: Overlapping spike peptides of SARS-CoV-2, HCoV-NL63, HCoV-OC43 and HCoV-229E stimulated the cells.

The CDR3 totals 13 residues. Looked up from germline, CDR1 is LNHDA and CDR2 is SQIVND (reference sequence). Treatment denoted: roughly 11-day PBMC culture with coronavirus spike peptide pools or control peptides (ViraFEST assay). Per-well cultures of roughly 2 million PBMCs received 9.5 to 10 IU/ml IL-2 and around 10 ug/ml peptide pools. Note on this clonotype: The antigen is undetermined. A much more abundant neighbour one base away suggests this may be a read error.

Cultured CD4+ T cells had their DNA profiled by the Oncomine TCR Beta short-read assay. Genomic DNA was isolated from cultured CD4+ T cells. TCRdb reprocessed the PCR reads via MiXCR and lists one record per CDR3 protein. The sample comprises 6,500 to 9,500 distinct CDR3 sequences, over 45% of which are singletons, and about half rests with the top ten. The material sequenced was CD4+ T cells from blood, cultured in vitro. This chain joins TRBV19 and TRBJ1-1, with D possibly being TRBD1 (6 bases). The TCR comes from a human donor who had recovered from COVID-19. The CDR3 region is CASSVEGGSWRLF. DNA of the CDR3: TGTGCCAGTAGTGTAGAAGGGGGGTCATGGCGGCTCTTT.